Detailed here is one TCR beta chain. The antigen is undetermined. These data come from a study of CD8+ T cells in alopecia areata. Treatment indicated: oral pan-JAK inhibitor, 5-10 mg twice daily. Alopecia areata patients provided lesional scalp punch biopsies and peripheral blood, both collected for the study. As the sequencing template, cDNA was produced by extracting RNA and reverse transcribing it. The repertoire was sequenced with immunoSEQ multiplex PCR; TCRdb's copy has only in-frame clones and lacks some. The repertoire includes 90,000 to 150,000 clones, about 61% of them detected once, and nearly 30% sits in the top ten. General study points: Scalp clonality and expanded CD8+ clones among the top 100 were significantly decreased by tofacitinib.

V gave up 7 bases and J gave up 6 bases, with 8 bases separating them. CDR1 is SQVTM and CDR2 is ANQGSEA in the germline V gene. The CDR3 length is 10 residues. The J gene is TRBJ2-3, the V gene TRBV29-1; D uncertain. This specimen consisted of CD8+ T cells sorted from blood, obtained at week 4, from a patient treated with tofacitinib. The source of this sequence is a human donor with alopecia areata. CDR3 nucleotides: TGCAGCGCCTATATGGATACGCAGTATTTT. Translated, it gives CSAYMDTQYF.